The 26 T cell receptor beta chains presented below share a single source sample, sequenced in a study of molecular identifiers for immune sequencing clone quantification. MiXCR, applied by TCRdb to the PCR reads, yields one record per CDR3 protein. The table records about 640,000 distinct CDR3 sequences, 15% to 20% of them present only once. Sequencing used naive CD8+ T cells from blood, with Jurkat cell RNA spiked in. Subset: FACS-sorted CD8+CD4-CCR7+CD45RA+ naive T cells. Receptor source: a human donor in good health. Some libraries in this study had Jurkat cell RNA spiked in.

The genes are TRBV5-5 and TRBJ2-1, with D perhaps matching TRBD1 or TRBD2 (5 bases each). Germline V gene lookup returns CDR1 SGHKS and CDR2 YYEKEE (reference sequence). V was trimmed by 4 bases and J by 8 bases, leaving 16 bases between them. This CDR3 contains 14 residues. CDR3 amino acids: CASSPGWGMDEQFF. The CDR3, as DNA: TGTGCCAGCAGCCCGGGGTGGGGGATGGATGAGCAGTTCTTC.

To note about this clonotype: At one boundary the junction diverges from the germline segment, which might be a read error. The V gene is TRBV2, the J gene TRBJ1-4; TRBD1 agrees at 9 bases. CDR1 and CDR2 from the germline V gene are SNHLY and FYNNEI. The CDR3 runs 19 residues. CDR3 in amino acids: CASESLPEGQGEPNEKLVF. CDR3 bases: TGTGCCAGCGAAAGCCTTCCCGAGGGACAGGGAGAACCTAATGAAAAACTGGTTTTT.

In the case of this clonotype: This may come from a read error, since a much larger clone is one base off. This chain uses TRBV4-1 with TRBJ2-1; 8 bases line up with TRBD1. The CDR3 has 16 amino acids. Losses at the gene ends were 4 bases for V and 2 bases for J; bases not matched to a gene: 7. Germline V gene sequence: CDR1 MGHRA, CDR2 YSYEKL. CDR3 residues: CASSLMTGVPYNEQFF. The CDR3 nucleotides read TGCGCCAGCAGCCTAATGACAGGGGTGCCCTACAATGAGCAGTTCTTC.

This clonotype was observed a handful of times. The CDR3 reads CSARDRGSPRSYEQYF. CDR3 coding DNA: TGCAGTGCTAGAGATAGGGGGTCCCCCAGGTCGTACGAGCAGTACTTC. The rearrangement joins TRBV20-1 to TRBJ2-7, with TRBD1 as a possible D gene (6 bases). The V and J ends lost 0 bases and 4 bases respectively, with 19 bases between them. CDR3 length: 16 amino acids. The germline gives CDR1 DFQATT, CDR2 SNEGSKA (reference sequence).

This clonotype was seen ten or more times. The chain couples TRBV29-1 to TRBJ2-1; 7 bases map to TRBD1. V trimming: 7 bases; J trimming: 4 bases; junction bases outside the gene matches: 4. In germline, CDR1 is SQVTM, CDR2 ANQGSEA. The CDR3 is 12 residues long. The CDR3 spells CSGQGPYNEQFF. The CDR3 nucleotides are TGCAGCGGACAGGGACCTTACAATGAGCAGTTCTTC.

The sample holds many counts of this clonotype. The rearrangement links TRBV14 to TRBJ2-2; D uncertain. The CDR3 covers 13 residues. Per the germline V gene, CDR1 is SGHDN and CDR2 is FVKESK. V lost 1 base, J lost 3 bases, and 3 bases lay in between. The CDR3 bases are TGTGCCAGCAGCCAAGTGTACACCGGGGAGCTGTTTTTT. It specifies CASSQVYTGELFF.

This rearrangement joins TRBV10-3 to TRBJ2-1, with a possible D match to TRBD1 (6 bases). The length of the CDR3 is 18 residues. V was trimmed by 2 bases and J by 2 bases, leaving 19 bases between them. CDR1 is ENHRY and CDR2 is SYGVKD in the germline V gene. The CDR3 nucleotides read TGTGCCATCAGTGAGGCAACCCGGGACACCAAAACCTACAATGAGCAGTTCTTC. Protein product: CAISEATRDTKTYNEQFF.

About this clonotype itself: A read error is possible here, since a much larger clone lies one base away. This chain links TRBV25-1 with TRBJ2-7; 7 bases line up with TRBD1. CDR1 is MGHDK, CDR2 SYGVNS, per germline. CDR3 length: 14 residues. CDR3 in DNA: TGTGCCAGCAGTGATCAGGGGGTCGCCTACGAGCAGTGCTTC. Its protein is CASSDQGVAYEQCF.

The chain is built from TRBV6-5 and TRBJ1-1; no firm D call. The CDR3 runs to 13 residues. The V end lost 2 bases, the J end lost 6 bases, and 10 bases lay between the germline ends. Germline CDR1 MNHEY, CDR2 SVGAGI. The CDR3 region is CASSYGRVPEAFF. The CDR3 nucleotides are TGTGCCAGCAGTTACGGTAGGGTTCCTGAAGCTTTCTTT.

This clonotype was seen ten or more times. The gene calls are TRBV24-1 and TRBJ2-5, with D unclear. Germline lookup yields CDR1 KGHDR and CDR2 SFDVKD. V was pared by 1 base and J by 0 bases, with 8 bases between. The CDR3 spans 15 residues. The CDR3 sequence: CATSDLATNQETQYF. The CDR3 DNA is TGTGCCACCAGTGATTTAGCGACCAACCAAGAGACCCAGTACTTC.

This clonotype was observed many times. V is TRBV28 and J is TRBJ1-4; D ambiguous. V was clipped by 3 bases and J by 5 bases, with 10 bases between them. This CDR3 comprises 14 residues. Germline CDR1 is MDHEN and CDR2 is SYDVKM. The CDR3 sequence: CASSFGQDNEKLFF. The CDR3 DNA reads as TGTGCCAGCAGTTTCGGGCAGGACAATGAAAAACTGTTTTTT.

This clonotype was counted many times. The chain uses TRBV10-3 and TRBJ1-2; maybe TRBD1 (6 bases). V gave up 4 bases and J gave up 5 bases, with 14 bases separating them. This CDR3 is built from 14 residues. The germline V gene encodes CDR1 ENHRY and CDR2 SYGVKD. CDR3 DNA sequence: TGTGCCATCAGTGCAGGGGTCCTCCGTTATGGCTACACCTTC. Protein: CAISAGVLRYGYTF.

This clonotype was observed a handful of times. This rearrangement joins TRBV19 to TRBJ2-1, with D perhaps TRBD1 (6 bases). Trimming removed 0 bases at V and 4 bases at J, with 10 bases between. Germline V gene sequence: CDR1 LNHDA, CDR2 SQIVND (reference sequence). CDR3 length: 15 residues. The CDR3 DNA sequence: TGTGCCAGTAGTATAGACCCACAGGGATACAATGAGCAGTTCTTC. Protein: CASSIDPQGYNEQFF.

The table lists this clonotype with many counts. The chain has TRBV11-2 and TRBJ2-1; TRBD1 aligns across 9 bases. Trimming removed 3 bases from V and 9 bases from J; junction bases left unmatched: 9. Germline CDR1 is SGHAT and CDR2 is FQNNGV. The CDR3 is made up of 15 amino acids. CDR3 residues: CASSFWDREIGEQFF. CDR3 coding DNA: TGTGCCAGCAGCTTTTGGGACAGGGAAATTGGTGAGCAGTTCTTC.

The V gene is TRBV19, the J gene TRBJ1-6; D may be TRBD1 (6 bases). The V end was cut by 6 bases, the J end by 10 bases, with 19 bases between. The CDR3 totals 15 residues. Germline V gives CDR1 LNHDA, CDR2 SQIVND (reference sequence). CDR3 nucleotides: TGTGCCAGTAGGAGTCTCTATGGGGGCAGATCACCCCTCCACTTT. Encoded protein: CASRSLYGGRSPLHF. The full variable domain, in which reference TRBV19 and TRBJ1-6 provide the parts outside the CDR3, is DGGITQSPKYLFRKEGQNVTLSCEQNLNHDAMYWYRQDPGQGLRLIYYSQIVNDFQKGDIAEGYSVSREKKESFPLTVTSAQKNPTAFYLCASRSLYGGRSPLHFGNGTRLTVT.

J is TRBJ1-4 and V is TRBV18; D gene ambiguous. The CDR3 covers 14 residues. Trimming pared 3 bases from V and 7 bases from J, leaving 12 bases between. Germline lookup yields CDR1 KGHSH and CDR2 LQKENI. In nucleotides, the CDR3 is TGTGCCAGCTCACCCGCCGGGTCGGGTGAAAAACTGTTTTTT. Translating gives CASSPAGSGEKLFF.

This clonotype was found many times. The gene calls are TRBV18 and TRBJ2-3; D is unclear. Per the germline V gene, CDR1 is KGHSH and CDR2 is LQKENI. Between the trimmed V and J ends, which lost 0 bases and 4 bases, there was a span of 20 bases. CDR3 length equals 18 residues. CDR3 sequence: CASSPPLVGLVVPDTQYF. CDR3 DNA sequence: TGTGCCAGCTCACCACCTTTGGTTGGGCTAGTCGTCCCAGATACGCAGTATTTT.

There are a few counts of this clonotype. This chain joins TRBV20-1 and TRBJ2-1; 10 positions match TRBD2. V was pared by 5 bases and J by 8 bases, with 6 bases of the junction left unmatched. The CDR3 is made up of 13 amino acids. In germline, CDR1 is DFQATT, CDR2 SNEGSKA (reference sequence). The CDR3 reads CSAEREGGDEQFF. As DNA, the CDR3 is TGCAGTGCTGAGCGGGAGGGAGGGGATGAGCAGTTCTTC.

This clonotype was seen more than once but under ten times. The chain links TRBV10-2 to TRBJ1-6; the D gene is possibly TRBD1 (5 bases). Germline V gene data show CDR1 as WSHSY and CDR2 as SAAADI. Deletions cut 5 bases from V and 3 bases from J, with 11 bases between. This CDR3 spans 15 amino acids. The CDR3 region is CASSWTGDYNSPLHF. DNA of the CDR3: TGCGCCAGCAGTTGGACGGGGGACTATAATTCACCCCTCCACTTT.

The chain joins TRBV3-1 to TRBJ2-5, with 13 bases fitting TRBD2. Per germline, CDR1 LGHDT and CDR2 YNNKEL (reference sequence). V lost 0 bases and J lost 5; bases outside the gene matches: 9. The CDR3 runs 18 residues. The CDR3 spells CASSQDVTSGGGLETQYF. Written as DNA, the CDR3 is TGTGCCAGCAGCCAAGATGTTACTAGCGGGGGGGGCCTGGAGACCCAGTACTTC.

Concerning this clonotype itself: A much larger clone lies one base from this, so it may be a read error. The V and J genes are TRBV5-3 and TRBJ1-5, with TRBD1 as a possible D gene (6 bases). TRBV5-3 is an ORF, with its function uncertain. The CDR3 sequence is 15 residues long. Trimming took 10 bases from V and 5 from J, leaving 22 bases between them. This chain's CDR3 is CAGSLDPGAYQPQHF. The CDR3 DNA reads TGTGCCGGCAGCTTGGATCCAGGGGCGTATCAGCCCCAGCATTTT.

A remark on this clonotype: The junction differs from germline at one of its ends, possibly a read error. The chain is built from TRBV19 and TRBJ2-1, with 7 bases fitting TRBD1. The germline gives CDR1 LNHDA, CDR2 SQIVND (reference sequence). This CDR3 spans 14 amino acids. CDR3 in amino acids: CACSPGTAYNEQFF. The CDR3, as DNA: TGTGCCTGTAGCCCCGGGACAGCCTACAATGAGCAGTTCTTC.

At least ten counts were recorded for this clonotype. The J gene is TRBJ2-7, the V gene TRBV4-3; D is undetermined. CDR3 size: 17 residues. Germline V CDR1 and CDR2: LGHNA, YSLEER. Trimming cost V 4 bases and J 2 bases, with 21 bases left between them. CDR3 loop: CASSRDPVRDYPYEQYF. In DNA form, the CDR3 reads TGCGCCAGCAGCCGCGACCCAGTTAGGGATTACCCCTACGAGCAGTACTTC.

The chain joins TRBV6-5 to TRBJ2-7; maybe TRBD2 (5 bases). This CDR3 is built from 14 residues. V lost 1 base, J lost 6 bases, and 13 bases lay in between. Germline V gene sequence: CDR1 MNHEY, CDR2 SVGAGI. CDR3 in amino acids: CASSYLAGTLEQYF. The CDR3 DNA is TGTGCCAGCAGTTACTTGGCGGGTACCCTCGAGCAGTACTTC.

To note about this clonotype: Being one base from a much bigger clone, this may be a read error. The chain combines TRBV6-6 with TRBJ1-1; D not certain. Germline assignment: CDR1 MNHNY and CDR2 SVGAGI (reference sequence). This CDR3 has 13 residues. The CDR3 DNA reads TGTGCCGGCAGCCAGGACTCGTTCACTGAAGCTTTCTTT. Its protein is CAGSQDSFTEAFF.

To note about this clonotype: This clone may be a read error of a much larger clone one base away. The V and J genes are TRBV9 and TRBJ2-6; D might be TRBD1 or TRBD2, each matching 5 bases. Trimming cost V 3 bases and J 0 bases, with 13 bases left between them. In germline, CDR1 is SGDLS, CDR2 YYNGEE. The CDR3 is 17 amino acids. DNA of the CDR3: TGTGCCAGCAGCGGTCCGGGACCGCCCTCTGGGGCCAACGTCCTGACTTTC. It specifies CASSGPGPPSGANVLTF.